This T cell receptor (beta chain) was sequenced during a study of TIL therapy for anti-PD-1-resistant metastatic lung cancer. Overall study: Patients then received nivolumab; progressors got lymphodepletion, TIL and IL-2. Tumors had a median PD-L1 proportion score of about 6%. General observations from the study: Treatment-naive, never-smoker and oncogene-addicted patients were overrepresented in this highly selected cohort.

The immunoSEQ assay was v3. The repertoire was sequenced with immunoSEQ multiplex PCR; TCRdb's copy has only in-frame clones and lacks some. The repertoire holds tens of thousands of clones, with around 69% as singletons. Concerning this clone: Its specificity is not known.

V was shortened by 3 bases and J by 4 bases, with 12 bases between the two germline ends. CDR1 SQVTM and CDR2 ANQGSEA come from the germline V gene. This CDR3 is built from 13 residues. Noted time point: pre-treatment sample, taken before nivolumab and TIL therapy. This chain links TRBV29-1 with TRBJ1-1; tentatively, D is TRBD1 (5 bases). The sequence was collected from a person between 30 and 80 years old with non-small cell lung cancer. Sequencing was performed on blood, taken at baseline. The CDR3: CSVDFGGSTEAFF. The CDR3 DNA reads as TGCAGCGTTGATTTTGGGGGGTCCACTGAAGCTTTCTTT. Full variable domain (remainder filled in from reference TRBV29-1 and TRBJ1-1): SAVISQKPSRDICQRGTSLTIQCQVDSQVTMMFWYRQQPGQSLTLIATANQGSEATYESGFVIDKFPISRPNLTFSTLTVSNMSPEDSSIYLCSVDFGGSTEAFFGQGTRLTVV.